The entry below describes one TCR beta chain. This sample is drawn from a study of blood T cell repertoires in COVID-19. Study in general: Sample material is recorded as cDNA or gDNA derived from T cells, B-cell-depleted T cells, or PBMCs.

Per the original data handling: The authors estimated nucleated cell counts from reference gene primer amplification. Produced via immunoSEQ multiplex PCR; TCRdb's table is partial and in-frame only. V and J calls and clone size are given by that table; D and trimming were obtained from the DNA. The profile shows 200,000 or so clones, roughly four fifths of them singletons. The CDR3 covers 16 residues. Germline CDR1 LGHDT, CDR2 YNNKEL (reference sequence). Sequences were obtained from peripheral blood. This TCR derives from a woman under 40 with acute or convalescent COVID-19. The J gene is TRBJ1-6, the V gene TRBV3-1 (or the pseudogene TRBV3-2), with D perhaps TRBD1 (6 bases). CDR3 DNA: TGTGGCGCGGCGGGGGACATCAGCTCCTATAATTCACCCCTCCACTTT. It yields the protein CGAAGDISSYNSPLHF.